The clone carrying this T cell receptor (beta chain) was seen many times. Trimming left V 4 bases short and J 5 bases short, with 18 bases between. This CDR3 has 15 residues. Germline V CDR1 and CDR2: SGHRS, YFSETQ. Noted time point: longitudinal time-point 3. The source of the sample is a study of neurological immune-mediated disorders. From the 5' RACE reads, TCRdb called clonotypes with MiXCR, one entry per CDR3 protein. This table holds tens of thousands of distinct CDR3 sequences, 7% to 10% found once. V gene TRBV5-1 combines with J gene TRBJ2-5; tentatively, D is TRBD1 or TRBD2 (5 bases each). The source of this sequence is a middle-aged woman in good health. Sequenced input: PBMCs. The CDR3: CASSTRDVGVETQYF. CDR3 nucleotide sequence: TGCGCCAGCAGCACCCGGGACGTCGGGGTGGAGACCCAGTACTTC.